This TCR beta chain was captured in a study of CD8+ T cells in alopecia areata. RNA, once extracted, was reverse transcribed into cDNA for use as the sequencing template. Measured with immunoSEQ multiplex PCR; TCRdb has only the in-frame clones, and not every one. The data hold under 200,000 clones, with roughly 60% observed a single time. Trimming at V came to 1 base and at J to 2 bases, leaving 8 bases not matched to a gene. The CDR3 contains 16 residues. Germline V gene data show CDR1 as LGHNA and CDR2 as YNFKEQ. Stated treatment: oral pan-JAK inhibitor, 5-10 mg twice daily. This sequence joins TRBV4-2 and TRBJ2-7; 7 bases line up with TRBD2. The clonotype originates from a human donor with alopecia areata. The source material was CD4+ T cells sorted from blood, sampled at week 24, from a patient treated with tofacitinib. For the CDR3, the DNA is TGTGCCAGCAGCCAAGGACGAAGGACTAGTACCTACGAGCAGTACTTC. Translated, it gives CASSQGRRTSTYEQYF.